The 31 T cell receptor beta chains presented below share a single source sample, sequenced in a study of blood T cells in healthy people across ages. Primers used in a second PCR of roughly 7 to 12 cycles were a sample-barcoded 5' primer and a J-beta primer mix. TCRdb reprocessed the 5' RACE reads via MiXCR and lists one record per CDR3 protein. The table records hundreds of thousands of distinct CDR3 sequences, 56% of them present only once. The sequenced material came from blood. Receptors were obtained from a man aged 40-49 years in good health.

This clonotype has a handful of counts. This chain connects TRBV7-9 to TRBJ1-2; 7 nucleotides match TRBD1. CDR3 length: 14 residues. Germline CDR1 is SEHNR and CDR2 is FQNEAQ (reference sequence). CDR3 bases: TGTGTAGGTGTAACCGAACAGGGGAGCTATGGCTACACCTTC. It yields the protein CVGVTEQGSYGYTF.

The genes are TRBV7-2 and TRBJ2-3; D possibly corresponds to TRBD1 (6 bases). Germline V gene lookup returns CDR1 SGHTA and CDR2 FQGNSA. V was clipped by 5 bases and J by 0 bases, with 15 bases between them. The CDR3 is made up of 16 amino acids. CDR3 in amino acids: CASSHQPGTSTDTQYF. As DNA, the CDR3 is TGTGCCAGCAGCCACCAACCCGGGACAAGCACAGATACGCAGTATTTT.

The chain couples TRBV27 to TRBJ2-1; 7 bases match TRBD2. The CDR3 totals 14 residues. After removal of 10 bases from V and 5 bases from J, the junction contained 11 bases not matched to a gene. From germline, CDR1 is MNHEY and CDR2 SMNVEV (reference sequence). CDR3 sequence reads: CATHRRGYDNEQFF. CDR3 coding DNA: TGTGCCACTCATCGGCGGGGGTACGACAATGAGCAGTTCTTC.

V gene TRBV27 combines with J gene TRBJ1-5, with 12 bases identical to TRBD1. The germline CDR1 and CDR2 sequences are MNHEY and SMNVEV (reference sequence). The CDR3 loop spans 16 amino acids. V was pared by 5 bases and J by 6 bases, with 8 bases of the junction left unmatched. In nucleotides, the CDR3 is TGTGCCAGCAGTCCGGGGACAGGGGGCTGGGGTCAGCCCCAGCATTTT. It translates to CASSPGTGGWGQPQHF.

The chain carries TRBV4-3 and TRBJ1-5; 8 bases map to TRBD1. The germline V gene encodes CDR1 LGHNA and CDR2 YSLEER. The CDR3 is 17 amino acids. The V segment lost 0 bases and the J segment 6 bases; nucleotides outside the gene matches: 10. CDR3 DNA sequence: TGCGCCAGCAGCCAAGAGATGGACAGGGCAAGAGGTCAGCCCCAGCATTTT. It yields the protein CASSQEMDRARGQPQHF.

This clonotype has a handful of counts. V gene TRBV6-1 combines with J gene TRBJ2-4; TRBD1 aligns across 7 bases. Germline V CDR1 and CDR2: MNHNS, SASEGT. The CDR3 loop spans 14 amino acids. V gave up 6 bases and J gave up 2 bases; unmatched junction bases: 4. CDR3 bases: TGTGCCAGCAGGAGGGACAGTTCCAAAAACATTCAGTACTTC. The encoded protein is CASRRDSSKNIQYF.

The chain is built from TRBV5-1 and TRBJ2-5; 7 bases map to TRBD1. The J call may be wrong; the DNA end is better matched by TRBJ2-7. Germline CDR1 reads SGHRS; CDR2 reads YFSETQ. The length of the CDR3 is 15 residues. CDR3 in DNA: TGCGCCAGCAGCTTGGAGACAGGGTTGAGCTACGAGCAGTACTTC. It yields the protein CASSLETGLSYEQYF.

The CDR3 bases are TGTGCCAGTAGTGCAGGGCTCAACTATGGCTACACCTTC. Its protein product is CASSAGLNYGYTF. This chain links TRBV19 with TRBJ1-2; tentative D call: TRBD1 (5 bases). This CDR3 comprises 13 residues. Trimming shortened V by 5 bases and J by 2 bases, and 9 bases separated the two germline ends. CDR1 and CDR2 (germline): LNHDA, SQIVND (reference sequence).

This chain uses TRBV7-6 with TRBJ1-4, with TRBD1 matching 8 bases. Germline values: CDR1 SGHVS, CDR2 FNYEAQ. J gave up 6 bases and V 5 bases, and 8 bases lay outside the gene matches. This CDR3 has 15 residues. The CDR3 DNA is TGTGCCAGCAGCCCTCCGGGACAGGAGCATGAAAAACTGTTTTTT. This gives the protein CASSPPGQEHEKLFF.

The chain is built from TRBV6-1 and TRBJ1-2; D remains unclear. This CDR3 is built from 14 residues. Trimming cost V 4 bases and J 8 bases, with 17 bases left between them. CDR1 MNHNS and CDR2 SASEGT come from the germline V gene. Written as DNA, the CDR3 is TGTGCCAGCAGTGGAACCGGGTCCCAGGCGGGCTACACCTTC. It encodes CASSGTGSQAGYTF.

About this clonotype: One end of the junction is discordant with germline, which a read error may explain. The V gene is TRBV5-1, the J gene TRBJ2-1, with no clear D. Germline CDR1 and CDR2: SGHRS and YFSETQ. The CDR3 is 11 residues long. CDR3 in DNA: TGCGCCCGCAGCGTAACAAATGAGCAGTTCTTC. This translates into CARSVTNEQFF.

This sequence joins TRBV7-2 and TRBJ1-2; D is perhaps TRBD1 (5 bases). Germline V gene data show CDR1 as SGHTA and CDR2 as FQGNSA. This CDR3 contains 15 residues. V was cut by 0 bases and J by 4 bases, with 12 bases left in between. DNA of the CDR3: TGTGCCAGCAGCTTAGCGCAGACAGAGCTCTATGGCTACACCTTC. It yields the protein CASSLAQTELYGYTF.

The chain is built from TRBV27 and TRBJ2-1, with TRBD2 matching 13 bases. Germline V gene data show CDR1 as MNHEY and CDR2 as SMNVEV (reference sequence). This CDR3 has 15 amino acids. V was clipped by 5 bases and J by 9 bases; unmatched bases: 7. The CDR3 here is CASSPTSGGAGEQFF. The CDR3 region has the DNA TGTGCCAGCAGTCCAACTAGCGGGGGGGCGGGTGAGCAGTTCTTC.

The V and J genes are TRBV3-1 and TRBJ2-3; possible D gene TRBD1, 5 bases. This CDR3 region has 13 residues. The V and J ends lost 7 bases and 6 bases respectively, with 14 bases between them. Germline lookup yields CDR1 LGHDT and CDR2 YNNKEL (reference sequence). In nucleotides, the CDR3 is TGTGCCAGCAACCATGGACATTCCGATACGCAGTATTTT. As protein: CASNHGHSDTQYF.

This clonotype has just a few counts. The V gene is TRBV29-1, the J gene TRBJ1-2; weak D call: TRBD1 (5 bases). The CDR3 is 13 residues long. The V end lost 2 bases, the J end lost 6 bases, and 13 bases lay between the germline ends. Germline V gives CDR1 SQVTM, CDR2 ANQGSEA. The CDR3 protein is CSVEQWGGDGYTF. The DNA of the CDR3 is TGCAGCGTTGAACAGTGGGGGGGAGATGGCTACACCTTC.

The rearrangement uses TRBV9 and TRBJ2-3, with a possible D match to TRBD2 (7 bases). V dropped 1 base and J dropped 2 bases, with 11 bases sitting between them. Germline CDR1 SGDLS, CDR2 YYNGEE. The CDR3 has 15 residues. CDR3 sequence (DNA): TGTGCCAGCAGCGTAATGGGGGGGGCCACAGATACGCAGTATTTT. This codes for CASSVMGGATDTQYF.

Note on this clonotype: An end of the junction does not agree with germline; a read error may underlie this. This chain joins TRBV27 and TRBJ2-3; TRBD1 or TRBD2 may be the D gene (5 bases each). This CDR3 contains 17 residues. CDR1 and CDR2 from the germline V gene are MNHEY and SMNVEV (reference sequence). CDR3 sequence (DNA): TGTGCCAGCAGTTTGGAGTTTAGGGACGTCCACACAGGTACGCAGTATTTT. Its translation is CASSLEFRDVHTGTQYF.

V usage is TRBV5-6 and J usage is TRBJ2-7, with D possibly matching TRBD1 (5 bases). The CDR3 contains 15 residues. Germline values: CDR1 SGHDT, CDR2 YYEEEE. V lost 4 bases, J lost 4 bases, and 18 bases lay in between. The CDR3 sequence: CASSNRPPGKYEQYF. DNA of the CDR3: TGTGCCAGCAGCAACCGACCCCCAGGGAAATACGAGCAGTACTTC.

The chain carries TRBV4-3 and TRBJ2-1, with 14 nucleotides matching TRBD2. This CDR3 has 17 residues. After removal of 4 bases from V and 8 bases from J, the junction contained 10 bases not matched to a gene. Germline CDR1 reads LGHNA; CDR2 reads YSLEER. DNA for the CDR3: TGCGCCAGCAGCCCCGGGCGACTAGCGGGAGGGCCTGATGAGCAGTTCTTC. Amino acid sequence: CASSPGRLAGGPDEQFF.

This clonotype was found a few times. The chain recombines TRBV5-5 with TRBJ2-6, with 7 nucleotides matching TRBD1. J gave up 4 bases and V 3 bases, and 10 bases lay outside the gene matches. The CDR3 runs to 17 residues. Germline lookup yields CDR1 SGHKS and CDR2 YYEKEE (reference sequence). CDR3 nucleotides: TGTGCCAGCAGCTGGGACAGCCCTTGGGACGGGGCCAACGTCCTGACTTTC. This translates into CASSWDSPWDGANVLTF.

This chain connects TRBV12-3 or TRBV12-4 to TRBJ2-7, with D tentatively TRBD1 (6 bases). V lost 5 bases to trimming and J lost 9 bases, with 17 bases between them. CDR3 length equals 13 residues. DNA of the CDR3: TGTGCCAGCAGTCTAGGGGGACCCTTCCGGCAGTACTTC. Residues: CASSLGGPFRQYF.

V is TRBV29-1 and J is TRBJ2-1; D not certain. The CDR3 is 12 amino acids. With 8 bases removed from V and 9 bases from J, the gap between germline ends came to 17 bases. The V gene's germline CDR1 is SQVTM and CDR2 ANQGSEA. The CDR3 protein is CSQCRGEGEQFF. The DNA for the CDR3 is TGCAGCCAGTGCCGCGGAGAAGGTGAGCAGTTCTTC.

The rearrangement links TRBV25-1 to TRBJ2-3; 9 nucleotides agree with TRBD2. The V segment lost 7 bases and the J segment 4 bases; nucleotides outside the gene matches: 3. CDR1 MGHDK and CDR2 SYGVNS come from the germline V gene. The CDR3 has 13 amino acids. For the CDR3, the DNA is TGTGCCAGCAACCTAGCGGGATCAGATACGCAGTATTTT. Its translation: CASNLAGSDTQYF. Full variable domain (remainder filled in from reference TRBV25-1 and TRBJ2-3): EADIYQTPRYLVIGTGKKITLECSQTMGHDKMYWYQQDPGMELHLIHYSYGVNSTEKGDLSSESTVSRIRTEHFPLTLESARPSHTSQYLCASNLAGSDTQYFGPGTRLTVL.

This chain uses TRBV7-3 with TRBJ2-1; D perhaps matches TRBD2 (5 bases). Looked up from germline, CDR1 is SGHTA and CDR2 is FQGTGA. The CDR3 is 14 amino acids. Trimming took off 2 bases at V and 5 bases at J, with 10 bases between the two ends. CDR3 nucleotide sequence: TGTGCCAGCAGCTTAGTTGCTAGCAACAATGAGCAGTTCTTC. Protein product: CASSLVASNNEQFF.

The chain is built from TRBV9 and TRBJ2-6; D is uncertain. Trimming stripped 6 bases from V and 2 bases from J, with 9 bases between. The germline V gene has CDR1 SGDLS and CDR2 YYNGEE. This CDR3 has 14 amino acids. The CDR3, as DNA: TGTGCCAGCAAGGAGTCCGCTGGGGCCAACGTCCTGACTTTC. Translating it yields CASKESAGANVLTF.

This rearrangement joins TRBV27 to TRBJ1-4; 9 bases fit TRBD1. This CDR3 has 16 amino acids. With 4 bases clipped from V and 3 bases from J, the junction kept 6 bases outside the gene matches. Germline assignment: CDR1 MNHEY and CDR2 SMNVEV (reference sequence). In nucleotides, the CDR3 is TGTGCCAGCAGTTCCCCCAGACAGGGGGCTAATGAAAAACTGTTTTTT. Translating it yields CASSSPRQGANEKLFF.

The J gene is TRBJ2-5, the V gene TRBV7-9; perhaps TRBD2 as D (6 bases). V shed 4 bases and J shed 5 bases, with 14 bases lying between them. This CDR3 region has 14 residues. Germline loops: CDR1 SEHNR, CDR2 FQNEAQ (reference sequence). The CDR3 bases are TGTGCCAGCAGCTGGCCGGGAGTGCAGGAGACCCAGTACTTC. It is translated as CASSWPGVQETQYF.

Many counts were recorded for this clonotype. Here the CDR3 DNA reads TGTGCCAGCAGCCCACAACTAGCGGGGGACACAGATACGCAGTATTTT. This codes for CASSPQLAGDTDTQYF. The chain is built from TRBV4-2 and TRBJ2-3; 11 positions agree with TRBD2. V trimming: 4 bases; J trimming: 2 bases; junction bases outside the gene matches: 5. Germline V gene data show CDR1 as LGHNA and CDR2 as YNFKEQ. The length of the CDR3 is 16 residues.

This chain joins TRBV28 and TRBJ2-1; 9 bases match TRBD1. Germline V lookup: CDR1 MDHEN, CDR2 SYDVKM. The CDR3 extends over 16 amino acids. V gave up 8 bases and J gave up 12 bases; unmatched junction bases: 20. The CDR3 nucleotides read TGTGCCAGCGAACCTTCCCCGGGACAGGGAGCCAACGGGCAGTTCTTC. Protein sequence: CASEPSPGQGANGQFF.

This clonotype was detected a few times. The chain is built from TRBV4-1 and TRBJ1-2; D may be TRBD1 (5 bases). The CDR3 spans 15 residues. Trimming took 1 base from V and 9 from J, leaving 18 bases between them. Germline CDR1 reads MGHRA; CDR2 reads YSYEKL. The CDR3 bases are TGCGCCAGCAGCCAAGTGCCTCAGGGACCCCAAAGCTACACCTTC. Amino acid sequence: CASSQVPQGPQSYTF.

The chain links TRBV24-1 to TRBJ2-5; 9 nucleotides match TRBD1. Per the germline V gene, CDR1 is KGHDR and CDR2 is SFDVKD. CDR3 length: 19 amino acids. With 3 bases clipped from V and 2 bases from J, the junction kept 15 bases outside the gene matches. The chain's CDR3 is CATSDATSRDREKQETQYF. The CDR3 DNA is TGTGCCACCAGTGATGCGACCTCCCGGGACAGGGAAAAACAAGAGACCCAGTACTTC.